This entry lists 27 T cell receptor beta chains sequenced from one sample in a study of blood T cell repertoires in COVID-19. Sequencing used immunoSEQ multiplex PCR; TCRdb keeps in-frame clones, though not all of them. The sample has about 23,000 clones; more than 80% are singletons. The sample taken for sequencing was peripheral blood. Source of these receptors: a human donor in a cohort sampled during active COVID-19.

The rearrangement uses TRBV2 and TRBJ1-3; no clear D. This CDR3 is 13 amino acids long. In germline, CDR1 is SNHLY, CDR2 FYNNEI. V was pared by 6 bases and J by 0 bases, with 6 bases between. CDR3 coding DNA: TGTGCCAGCAGGCTCAGCTCTGGAAACACCATATATTTT. Amino acid sequence: CASRLSSGNTIYF.

The CDR3 sequence is CASSSTLVWRGGYTF. The CDR3 coding sequence is TGTGCCAGTAGTTCCACTCTGGTGTGGCGAGGCGGCTACACCTTC. The chain recombines TRBV19 with TRBJ1-2; D gene unclear. This CDR3 spans 15 amino acids. V was shortened by 5 bases and J by 8 bases, with 21 bases between the two germline ends. Germline CDR1 and CDR2: LNHDA and SQIVND (reference sequence).

This clone was detected once. CDR3 sequence (DNA): TGTGCCAGCAGACAGAGACAGGGGAACTACGAGCAGTACTTC. Its translation is CASRQRQGNYEQYF. The chain joins TRBV27 to TRBJ2-7, with 8 bases identical to TRBD1. CDR3 length equals 14 residues. Germline CDR1 reads MNHEY; CDR2 reads SMNVEV (reference sequence). With 6 bases clipped from V and 3 bases from J, the junction kept 7 bases outside the gene matches.

V is TRBV7-8 and J is TRBJ1-1; maybe TRBD1 (5 bases). Trimming stripped 1 base from V and 11 bases from J, with 20 bases between. Germline V gene data show CDR1 as SGHVS and CDR2 as FQNEAQ. This CDR3 spans 15 amino acids. CDR3: CASSLGGENRRGAFF. CDR3 bases: TGTGCCAGCAGCTTAGGGGGGGAGAACCGTCGTGGGGCTTTCTTT.

V is TRBV5-1 and J is TRBJ1-1, with 9 bases matching TRBD1. Germline V CDR1 and CDR2: SGHRS, YFSETQ. CDR3 length: 16 residues. J gave up 4 bases and V 3 bases, and 10 bases lay outside the gene matches. CDR3 nucleotides: TGCGCCAGCAGCTCCGGGGACAGGGAGGGGCGCACTGAAGCTTTCTTT. Protein: CASSSGDREGRTEAFF.

J is TRBJ2-4 and V is TRBV5-4; a possible D gene is TRBD1 (6 bases). Looked up from germline, CDR1 is SGHNT and CDR2 is YYREEE (reference sequence). This CDR3 contains 15 residues. Trimming removed 3 bases at V and 0 bases at J, with 10 bases between. The CDR3 protein is CASSSQGAAKNIQYF. CDR3 bases: TGTGCCAGCAGCTCACAGGGAGCAGCCAAAAACATTCAGTACTTC.

The gene calls are TRBV6-5 and TRBJ2-2; TRBD1 matches at 9 bases. CDR1 MNHEY and CDR2 SVGAGI come from the germline V gene. The CDR3 totals 14 residues. V trimming: 6 bases; J trimming: 6 bases; junction bases outside the gene matches: 5. In nucleotides, the CDR3 is TGTGCCAGCAGAGGACAGGGGAATGCCGGGGAGCTGTTTTTT. This encodes CASRGQGNAGELFF.

The V call is TRBV5-1, the J call TRBJ2-3; 11 bases agree with TRBD2. CDR3 length equals 18 residues. From germline, CDR1 is SGHRS and CDR2 YFSETQ. Germline trimming cut 0 bases from V and 2 bases from J; bases unmatched to any gene: 8. The CDR3 sequence is CASSLGSGGARDTDTQYF. Written as DNA, the CDR3 is TGCGCCAGCAGCTTGGGTAGCGGGGGGGCCCGGGACACAGATACGCAGTATTTT.

This clone was counted once. The chain joins TRBV10-3 to TRBJ2-3; D is possibly TRBD2 (5 bases). With 10 bases removed from V and 3 bases from J, the gap between germline ends came to 11 bases. The V gene's germline CDR1 is ENHRY and CDR2 SYGVKD. This CDR3 region has 12 residues. CDR3 in amino acids: CASRGGTDTQYF. In DNA form, the CDR3 reads TGTGCCAGCCGGGGTGGAACAGATACGCAGTATTTT.

J is TRBJ1-6 and V is TRBV18; D is possibly TRBD1 (5 bases). V gave up 2 bases and J gave up 8 bases, with 16 bases separating them. Germline V gives CDR1 KGHSH, CDR2 LQKENI. The CDR3 totals 16 residues. Here the CDR3 DNA reads TGTGCCAGCTCACCATGGGGACCGGGAGTGGATTCACCCCTCCACTTT. It specifies CASSPWGPGVDSPLHF.

V gene TRBV15 combines with J gene TRBJ1-1; 8 bases align to TRBD1. Germline V gene sequence: CDR1 LNHNV, CDR2 YYDKDF (reference sequence). V lost 7 bases to trimming and J lost 3 bases; unmatched junction nucleotides: 10. The length of the CDR3 is 15 residues. CDR3 coding DNA: TGTGCCACCATCCCCGGGACAGGATGGGACACTGAAGCTTTCTTT. This translates into CATIPGTGWDTEAFF.

CDR3 sequence: CASQAEGNTIYF. For the CDR3, the DNA is TGTGCCAGCCAGGCAGAAGGAAACACCATATATTTT. The rearrangement links TRBV2 to TRBJ1-3; D remains ambiguous. Germline V gene data show CDR1 as SNHLY and CDR2 as FYNNEI. V was shortened by 8 bases and J by 4 bases, with 9 bases between the two germline ends. This CDR3 spans 12 amino acids.

This clone was recorded only once. The V gene is TRBV7-2, the J gene TRBJ1-4, with TRBD1 identical over 8 bases. Germline values: CDR1 SGHTA, CDR2 FQGNSA. This CDR3 contains 15 residues. J gave up 8 bases and V 5 bases, and 10 bases lay outside the gene matches. In DNA form, the CDR3 reads TGTGCCAGCAGCGAAACGGACAGGGTCGGCGAAAAACTGTTTTTT. Amino acids: CASSETDRVGEKLFF.

This clone was recorded once. This chain links TRBV15 with TRBJ2-7; TRBD2 agrees at 10 bases. The CDR3 loop spans 15 amino acids. The junction had 4 bases not matched to a gene; V was cut back by 3 bases and J by 2 bases. Germline loops: CDR1 LNHNV, CDR2 YYDKDF (reference sequence). The CDR3 region has the DNA TGTGCCACCAGCAGCGCTAGCGGGGGCCCCTACGAGCAGTACTTC. Amino acids: CATSSASGGPYEQYF.

V gene TRBV5-1 combines with J gene TRBJ1-5; 7 nucleotides agree with TRBD1. This CDR3 spans 15 amino acids. Germline V CDR1 and CDR2: SGHRS, YFSETQ. V trimming: 3 bases; J trimming: 5 bases; junction bases outside the gene matches: 8. The CDR3 DNA follows: TGCGCCAGCAGCTCCACAGGGGCTCGCGATCAGCCCCAGCATTTT. It translates to CASSSTGARDQPQHF.

The CDR3 coding sequence is TGTGCCAGCAGTTCCTCGGTCGCCGGCTACACCTTC. It yields the protein CASSSSVAGYTF. J is TRBJ1-2 and V is TRBV12-3 or TRBV12-4; no clear D. This CDR3 contains 12 residues. V was cut by 4 bases and J by 8 bases, with 11 bases left in between.

This chain connects TRBV19 to TRBJ1-3; D may be TRBD1 (5 bases). The CDR3 is 14 residues long. Trimming pared 7 bases from V and 0 bases from J, leaving 10 bases between. Germline CDR1 is LNHDA and CDR2 is SQIVND (reference sequence). CDR3 DNA sequence: TGTGCCAGTAATGGGGGGAGCTCTGGAAACACCATATATTTT. It yields the protein CASNGGSSGNTIYF.

This sequence joins TRBV18 and TRBJ2-3; 9 nucleotides align to TRBD1. Germline V gene data show CDR1 as KGHSH and CDR2 as LQKENI. With V trimmed by 2 bases and J by 6 bases, 12 bases remained unmatched. The CDR3 loop spans 17 amino acids. The CDR3 is CASSPARPDRGVDTQYF. The CDR3 DNA reads TGTGCCAGCTCACCAGCGCGGCCGGACAGGGGTGTTGATACGCAGTATTTT.

This clone appeared a single time. The rearrangement links TRBV4-1 to TRBJ2-5; D may be TRBD2 (6 bases). V was trimmed by 2 bases and J by 5 bases, leaving 9 bases between them. The CDR3 consists of 13 residues. Germline CDR1 and CDR2: MGHRA and YSYEKL. The CDR3 DNA is TGCGCCAGCAGCCAATTTGGAGGGGAGACCCAGTACTTC. Amino acids: CASSQFGGETQYF.

The chain uses TRBV5-6 and TRBJ2-7, with TRBD1 matching over 7 bases. Germline trimming cut 4 bases from V and 5 bases from J; bases unmatched to any gene: 15. The CDR3 totals 16 residues. Germline values: CDR1 SGHDT, CDR2 YYEEEE. For the CDR3, the DNA is TGTGCCAGCAGCCCCGACAGGGACGGTCCGGCGCACGAGCAGTACTTC. Amino acid sequence: CASSPDRDGPAHEQYF.

The chain is built from TRBV6-1 and TRBJ2-7, with a tentative D call TRBD2 (6 bases). Germline lookup yields CDR1 MNHNS and CDR2 SASEGT. There are 14 residues in the CDR3. The V end lost 2 bases, the J end lost 4 bases, and 12 bases lay between the germline ends. In DNA, the CDR3 is TGTGCCAGCAGTGAATTGTCAGGGACTTACGAGCAGTACTTC. It is translated as CASSELSGTYEQYF.

Here the CDR3 DNA reads TGCGCCAGCAGCTTTGGACAGCTCCAAGAGACCCAGTACTTC. Translated, it gives CASSFGQLQETQYF. V usage is TRBV5-1 and J usage is TRBJ2-5; weak D call: TRBD1 (6 bases). Germline CDR1 and CDR2: SGHRS and YFSETQ. The CDR3 is 14 amino acids. The V end lost 2 bases, the J end lost 1 base, and 9 bases lay between the germline ends.

This chain joins TRBV19 and TRBJ2-1, with TRBD1 as a possible D gene (6 bases). CDR3 length equals 14 residues. The V gene's germline CDR1 is LNHDA and CDR2 SQIVND (reference sequence). Between the trimmed V and J ends, which lost 4 bases and 9 bases, there was a span of 16 bases. As DNA, the CDR3 is TGTGCCAGTAGTACCGGACAGACGGCGCGTGAGCAGTTCTTC. Translated, it gives CASSTGQTAREQFF. Based on the CDR3 plus reference TRBV19 and TRBJ2-1, the full variable domain is DGGITQSPKYLFRKEGQNVTLSCEQNLNHDAMYWYRQDPGQGLRLIYYSQIVNDFQKGDIAEGYSVSREKKESFPLTVTSAQKNPTAFYLCASSTGQTAREQFFGPGTRLTVL.

The chain couples TRBV2 to TRBJ1-1; D is unclear. This CDR3 contains 11 residues. The germline gives CDR1 SNHLY, CDR2 FYNNEI. V gave up 6 bases and J gave up 7 bases, with 9 bases separating them. The CDR3 spells CASRREGEAFF. The CDR3 DNA sequence: TGTGCCAGCAGGAGGGAGGGTGAAGCTTTCTTT.

CDR3 sequence: CASSTGTGVGYTF. DNA of the CDR3: TGTGCCAGCAGCACCGGGACAGGGGTTGGCTACACCTTC. This chain connects TRBV7-2 to TRBJ1-2; the match to TRBD1 covers 10 bases. V was clipped by 5 bases and J by 7 bases; unmatched bases: 4. Germline V CDR1 and CDR2: SGHTA, FQGNSA. The CDR3 runs to 13 residues.

This chain connects TRBV5-5 to TRBJ1-1, with TRBD1 matching 7 bases. The CDR3 is 13 residues long. Trimming removed 4 bases from V and 7 bases from J; junction bases left unmatched: 7. From germline, CDR1 is SGHKS and CDR2 YYEKEE (reference sequence). The CDR3 loop is CASSGDSLYEAFF. The CDR3 region has the DNA TGTGCCAGCAGCGGGGACAGCCTTTATGAAGCTTTCTTT.

In its sample, this clone was seen a few times. The gene calls are TRBV19 and TRBJ1-1, with D possibly TRBD1 on 6 matching bases. Per germline, CDR1 LNHDA and CDR2 SQIVND (reference sequence). The V end lost 3 bases, the J end lost 4 bases, and 12 bases lay between the germline ends. The CDR3 extends over 14 amino acids. The CDR3 nucleotides are TGTGCCAGTAGTATTGACAGGCAGCCCACTGAAGCTTTCTTT. The encoded protein is CASSIDRQPTEAFF. Drawing the rest from reference TRBV19 and TRBJ1-1, the complete variable domain is DGGITQSPKYLFRKEGQNVTLSCEQNLNHDAMYWYRQDPGQGLRLIYYSQIVNDFQKGDIAEGYSVSREKKESFPLTVTSAQKNPTAFYLCASSIDRQPTEAFFGQGTRLTVV.